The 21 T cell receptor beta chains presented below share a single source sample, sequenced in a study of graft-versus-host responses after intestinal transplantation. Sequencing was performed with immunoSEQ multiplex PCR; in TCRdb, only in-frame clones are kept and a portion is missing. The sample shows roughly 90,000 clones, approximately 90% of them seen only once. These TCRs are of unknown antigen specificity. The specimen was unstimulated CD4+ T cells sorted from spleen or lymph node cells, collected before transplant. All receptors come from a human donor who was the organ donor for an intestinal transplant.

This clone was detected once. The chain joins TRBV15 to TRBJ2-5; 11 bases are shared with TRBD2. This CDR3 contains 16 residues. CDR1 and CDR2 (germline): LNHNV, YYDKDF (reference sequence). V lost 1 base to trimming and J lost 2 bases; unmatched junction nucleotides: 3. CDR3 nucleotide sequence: TGTGCCACCAGCAGAGGGGGGACTAGCGGACAAGAGACCCAGTACTTC. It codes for CATSRGGTSGQETQYF.

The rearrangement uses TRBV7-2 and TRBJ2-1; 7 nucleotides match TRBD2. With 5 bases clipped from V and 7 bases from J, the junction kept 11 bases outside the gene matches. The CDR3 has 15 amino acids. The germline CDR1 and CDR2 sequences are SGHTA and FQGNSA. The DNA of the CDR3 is TGTGCCAGCAGCCGGCGCGCGGGAGTAGGGAATGAGCAGTTCTTC. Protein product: CASSRRAGVGNEQFF. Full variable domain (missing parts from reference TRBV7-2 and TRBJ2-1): GAGVSQSPSNKVTEKGKDVELRCDPISGHTALYWYRQSLGQGLEFLIYFQGNSAPDKSGLPSDRFSAERTGGSVSTLTIQRTQQEDSAVYLCASSRRAGVGNEQFFGPGTRLTVL.

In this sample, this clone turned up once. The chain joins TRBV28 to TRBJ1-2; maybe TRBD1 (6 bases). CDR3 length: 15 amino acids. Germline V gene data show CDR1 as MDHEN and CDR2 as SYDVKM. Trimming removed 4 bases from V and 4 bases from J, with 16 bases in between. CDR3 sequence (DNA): TGTGCCAGCAGTTCACAGGGAATCGTCTCCTATGGCTACACCTTC. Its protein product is CASSSQGIVSYGYTF.

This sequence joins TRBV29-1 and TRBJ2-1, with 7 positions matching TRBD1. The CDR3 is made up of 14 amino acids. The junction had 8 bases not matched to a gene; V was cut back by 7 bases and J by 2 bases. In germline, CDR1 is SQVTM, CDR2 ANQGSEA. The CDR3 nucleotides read TGCAGCGCTATGGACAGGCTTGCCTACAATGAGCAGTTCTTC. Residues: CSAMDRLAYNEQFF.

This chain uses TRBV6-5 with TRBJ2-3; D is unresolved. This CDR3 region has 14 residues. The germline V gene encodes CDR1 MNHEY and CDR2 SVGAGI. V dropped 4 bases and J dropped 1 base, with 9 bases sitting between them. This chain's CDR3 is CASSFAMGTDTQYF. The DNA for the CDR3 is TGTGCCAGCAGTTTCGCGATGGGCACAGATACGCAGTATTTT.

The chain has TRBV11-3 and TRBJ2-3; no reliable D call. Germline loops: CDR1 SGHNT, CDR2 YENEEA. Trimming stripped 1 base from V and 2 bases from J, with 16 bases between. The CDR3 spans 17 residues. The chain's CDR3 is CASSLGVGPPSTDTQYF. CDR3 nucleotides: TGTGCCAGCAGCTTAGGGGTGGGCCCCCCGTCCACAGATACGCAGTATTTT.

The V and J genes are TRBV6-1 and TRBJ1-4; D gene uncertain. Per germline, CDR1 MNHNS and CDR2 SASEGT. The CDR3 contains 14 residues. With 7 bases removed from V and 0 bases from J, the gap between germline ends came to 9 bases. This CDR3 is CASTRTATNEKLFF. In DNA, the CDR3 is TGTGCCAGCACCAGAACCGCAACTAATGAAAAACTGTTTTTT.

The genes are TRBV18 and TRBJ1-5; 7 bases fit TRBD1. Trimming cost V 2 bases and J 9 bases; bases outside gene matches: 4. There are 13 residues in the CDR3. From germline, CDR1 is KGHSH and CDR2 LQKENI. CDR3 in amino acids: CASSPDREWPQHF. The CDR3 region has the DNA TGTGCCAGCTCACCAGACAGGGAATGGCCCCAGCATTTT.

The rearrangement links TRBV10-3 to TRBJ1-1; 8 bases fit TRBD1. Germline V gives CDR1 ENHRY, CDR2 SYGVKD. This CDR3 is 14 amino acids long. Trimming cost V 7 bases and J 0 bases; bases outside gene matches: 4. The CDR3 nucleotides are TGTGCCATCAACCAGGGGGCGTTGAACACTGAAGCTTTCTTT. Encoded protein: CAINQGALNTEAFF.

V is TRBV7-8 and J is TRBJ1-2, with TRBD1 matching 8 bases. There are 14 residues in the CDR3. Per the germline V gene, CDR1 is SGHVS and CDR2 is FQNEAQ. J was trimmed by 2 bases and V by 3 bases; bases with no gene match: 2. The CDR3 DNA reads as TGTGCCAGCAGCTTGACAGGGGCGAACTATGGCTACACCTTC. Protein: CASSLTGANYGYTF.

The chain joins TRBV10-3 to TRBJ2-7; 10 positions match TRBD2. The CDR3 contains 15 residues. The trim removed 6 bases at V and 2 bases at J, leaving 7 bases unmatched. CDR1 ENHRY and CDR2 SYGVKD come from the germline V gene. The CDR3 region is CAISLGSGGAYEQYF. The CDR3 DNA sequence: TGTGCCATCAGCCTAGGAAGCGGGGGGGCCTACGAGCAGTACTTC.

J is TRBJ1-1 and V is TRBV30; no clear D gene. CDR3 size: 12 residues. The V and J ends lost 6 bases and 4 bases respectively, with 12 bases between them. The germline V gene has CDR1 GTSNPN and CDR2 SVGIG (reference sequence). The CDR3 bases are TGTGCCTGCCCTACCTCTGGCACTGAAGCTTTCTTT. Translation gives CACPTSGTEAFF.

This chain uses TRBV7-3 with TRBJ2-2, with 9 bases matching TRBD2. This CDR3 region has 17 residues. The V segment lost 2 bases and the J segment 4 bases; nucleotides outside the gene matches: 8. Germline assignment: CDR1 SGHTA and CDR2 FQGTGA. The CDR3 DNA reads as TGTGCCAGCAGCTTACTACAGCGGGAGGTCTTCACCGGGGAGCTGTTTTTT. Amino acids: CASSLLQREVFTGELFF.

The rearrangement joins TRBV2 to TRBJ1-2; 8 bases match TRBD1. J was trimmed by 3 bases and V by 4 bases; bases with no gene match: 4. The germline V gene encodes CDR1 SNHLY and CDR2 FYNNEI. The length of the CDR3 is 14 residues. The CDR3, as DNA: TGTGCCAGCAGTGCGACAGGGGACTACTATGGCTACACCTTC. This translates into CASSATGDYYGYTF.

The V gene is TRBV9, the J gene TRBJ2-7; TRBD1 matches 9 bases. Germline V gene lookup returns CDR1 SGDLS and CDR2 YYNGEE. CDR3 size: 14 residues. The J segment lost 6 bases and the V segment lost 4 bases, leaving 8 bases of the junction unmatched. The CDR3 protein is CASSPRTGAGEQYF. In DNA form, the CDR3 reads TGTGCCAGCAGCCCCCGGACAGGGGCGGGCGAGCAGTACTTC.

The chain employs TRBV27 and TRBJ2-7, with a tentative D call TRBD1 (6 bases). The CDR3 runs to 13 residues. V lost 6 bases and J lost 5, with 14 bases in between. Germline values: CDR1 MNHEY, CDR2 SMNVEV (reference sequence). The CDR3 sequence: CASSPTGPNEQYF. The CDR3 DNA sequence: TGTGCCAGCAGCCCCACAGGGCCCAACGAGCAGTACTTC.

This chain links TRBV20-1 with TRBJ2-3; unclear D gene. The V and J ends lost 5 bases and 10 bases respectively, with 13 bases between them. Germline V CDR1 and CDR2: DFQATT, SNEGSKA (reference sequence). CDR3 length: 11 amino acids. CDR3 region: CSAPTYTAQYF. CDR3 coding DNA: TGCAGTGCTCCGACTTATACGGCGCAGTATTTT.

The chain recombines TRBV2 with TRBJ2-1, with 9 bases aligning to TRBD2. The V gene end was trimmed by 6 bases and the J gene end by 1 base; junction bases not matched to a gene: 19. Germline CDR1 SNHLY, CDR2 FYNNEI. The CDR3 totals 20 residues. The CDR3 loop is CASREIGLAGISKSYNEQFF. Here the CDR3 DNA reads TGTGCCAGCAGGGAAATTGGGCTAGCGGGGATCTCGAAGTCCTACAATGAGCAGTTCTTC.

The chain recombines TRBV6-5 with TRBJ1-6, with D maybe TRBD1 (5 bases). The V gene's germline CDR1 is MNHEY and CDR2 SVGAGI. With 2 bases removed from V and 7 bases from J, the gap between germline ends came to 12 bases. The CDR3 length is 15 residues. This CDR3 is CASSYDLEGNSPLHF. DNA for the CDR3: TGTGCCAGCAGTTACGACCTGGAGGGGAATTCACCCCTCCACTTT.

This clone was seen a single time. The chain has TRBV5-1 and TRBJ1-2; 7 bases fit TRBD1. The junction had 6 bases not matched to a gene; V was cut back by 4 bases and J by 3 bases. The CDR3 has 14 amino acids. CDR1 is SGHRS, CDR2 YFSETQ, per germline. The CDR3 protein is CASSVGQVDYGYTF. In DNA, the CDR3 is TGCGCCAGCAGCGTAGGACAGGTGGACTATGGCTACACCTTC.

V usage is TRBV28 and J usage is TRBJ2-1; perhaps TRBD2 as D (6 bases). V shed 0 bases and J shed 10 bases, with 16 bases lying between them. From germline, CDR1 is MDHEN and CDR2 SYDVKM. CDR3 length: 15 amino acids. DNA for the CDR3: TGTGCCAGCAGTTTATGGGCAGGCGGTGGAGGGGAGCAGTTCTTC. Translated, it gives CASSLWAGGGGEQFF.